The present entry profiles one TCR beta chain with its context. Its antigen is not known. This CDR3 is built from 15 residues. CDR1 and CDR2 (germline): SGHAT, FQNNGV. Unmatched junction bases numbered 4, after V lost 5 bases and J lost 0 bases. Clones were sequenced by immunoSEQ multiplex PCR, and TCRdb holds only the in-frame ones, with some missing. Seen here are about 170,000 clones, approximately 91% observed once, and the top ten hold 1.5% to 2%. The data derive from a study of T cell responses to AZD1222 COVID-19 vaccine. Study-level points and caveats: Rises in breadth and depth of Spike-specific TCRs came after two AZD1222 doses.

The receptor was derived from an adult in good health. V is TRBV11-2 and J is TRBJ2-1, with 7 positions matching TRBD2. The specimen was peripheral blood, collected on day 0 of AZD1222 vaccination. Written as DNA, the CDR3 is TGTGCCAGCAGCATACTAGCGTCCTCCTACAATGAGCAGTTCTTC. This translates into CASSILASSYNEQFF.